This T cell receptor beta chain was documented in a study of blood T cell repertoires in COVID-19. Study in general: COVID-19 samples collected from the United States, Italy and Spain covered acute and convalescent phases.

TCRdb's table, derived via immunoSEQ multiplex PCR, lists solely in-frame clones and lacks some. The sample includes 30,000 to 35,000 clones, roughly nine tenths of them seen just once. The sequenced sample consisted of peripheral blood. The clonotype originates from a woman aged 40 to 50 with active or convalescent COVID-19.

CDR3 DNA sequence: TGTGCCAGCAGCGCCCGGGACAGGGGCACTGAAGCTTTCTTT. As protein: CASSARDRGTEAFF. V is TRBV7-9 and J is TRBJ1-1, with TRBD1 identical over 10 bases. Looked up from germline, CDR1 is SEHNR and CDR2 is FQNEAQ (reference sequence). There are 14 residues in the CDR3. V shed 5 bases and J 4 bases; nucleotides not matched to a gene: 4.